Each of the 11 T cell receptor beta chains below was sequenced from the same sample in a study of blood T cell repertoires in COVID-19. Produced via immunoSEQ multiplex PCR; TCRdb's table is partial and in-frame only. The table records hundreds of thousands of clones, approximately 89% of them present only once. The sample taken for sequencing was PBMCs or T cells enriched from blood (not recorded which). All receptors derive from a woman aged 40 to 50 with acute COVID-19.

The count of this clone is one. The chain joins TRBV28 to TRBJ1-4, with no clear D. Trimming removed 7 bases from V and 7 bases from J, with 13 bases in between. The germline V gene encodes CDR1 MDHEN and CDR2 SYDVKM. CDR3 length: 13 residues. The CDR3 DNA sequence: TGTGCCAGCAAGGAGGCTGGGTTTGAAAAACTGTTTTTT. Translation gives CASKEAGFEKLFF.

The sample holds one count of this clone. The chain carries TRBV27 and TRBJ1-5; possible D gene TRBD1, 6 bases. Between the trimmed V and J ends, which lost 9 bases and 6 bases, there was a span of 12 bases. CDR1 is MNHEY and CDR2 is SMNVEV in the germline V gene (reference sequence). This CDR3 is built from 12 residues. CDR3 amino acids: CASKTGPQPQHF. CDR3 nucleotide sequence: TGTGCCAGTAAAACAGGGCCTCAGCCCCAGCATTTT.

The chain joins TRBV18 to TRBJ1-2; no clear D. V gave up 2 bases and J gave up 6 bases, with 7 bases separating them. Germline loops: CDR1 KGHSH, CDR2 LQKENI. CDR3 size: 12 residues. CDR3 DNA sequence: TGTGCCAGCTCACCATCCGGTAATGGCTACACCTTC. This encodes CASSPSGNGYTF. Based on the CDR3 plus reference TRBV18 and TRBJ1-2, the full variable domain is NAGVMQNPRHLVRRRGQEARLRCSPMKGHSHVYWYRQLPEEGLKFMVYLQKENIIDESGMPKERFSAEFPKEGPSILRIQQVVRGDSAAYFCASSPSGNGYTFGSGTRLTVV.

The chain links TRBV5-6 to TRBJ1-4; 9 bases are a match to TRBD1. CDR1 is SGHDT, CDR2 YYEEEE, per germline. CDR3 length equals 14 residues. Germline trimming cut 4 bases from V and 5 bases from J; bases unmatched to any gene: 3. CDR3 in amino acids: CASSLDRGNEKLFF. The DNA of the CDR3 is TGTGCCAGCAGCCTGGACAGGGGAAATGAAAAACTGTTTTTT.

The table lists this clone with a count of one. J is TRBJ2-4 and V is TRBV7-2, with TRBD1 matching 8 bases. V dropped 0 bases and J dropped 6; count of bases not matched to a gene: 1. Per germline, CDR1 SGHTA and CDR2 FQGNSA. The CDR3 is made up of 14 amino acids. CDR3 region: CASSLAQGANIQYF. CDR3 DNA sequence: TGTGCCAGCAGCTTAGCCCAGGGGGCAAACATTCAGTACTTC.

This sequence joins TRBV30 and TRBJ1-6, with D uncertain. Trimming removed 2 bases from V and 6 bases from J, with 11 bases in between. Germline CDR1 and CDR2: GTSNPN and SVGIG (reference sequence). The CDR3 contains 14 residues. DNA for the CDR3: TGTGCCTGGAGTCGGGGAGGGATTAATTCACCCCTCCACTTT. Encoded protein: CAWSRGGINSPLHF.

The genes are TRBV28 and TRBJ1-2; 7 bases map to TRBD1. The length of the CDR3 is 16 residues. Trimming removed 5 bases from V and 1 base from J; junction bases left unmatched: 10. Per the germline V gene, CDR1 is MDHEN and CDR2 is SYDVKM. CDR3 region: CASSTRGAPVNYGYTF. Here the CDR3 DNA reads TGTGCCAGCAGTACCAGGGGGGCCCCCGTTAACTATGGCTACACCTTC.

This chain connects TRBV2 to TRBJ2-3, with a weak D call TRBD2 (5 bases). The CDR3 length is 14 residues. Trimming removed 6 bases from V and 0 bases from J, with 10 bases in between. CDR1 and CDR2 (germline): SNHLY, FYNNEI. This CDR3 is CASSERTSTDTQYF. For the CDR3, the DNA is TGTGCCAGCAGCGAAAGGACTAGCACAGATACGCAGTATTTT.

The chain recombines TRBV10-3 with TRBJ2-7, with D possibly matching TRBD2 (5 bases). The CDR3 spans 13 residues. Trimming shortened V by 6 bases and J by 6 bases, and 15 bases separated the two germline ends. Per germline, CDR1 ENHRY and CDR2 SYGVKD. CDR3 DNA: TGTGCCATCAGGGGAGAACAAGGGCCCGAGCAGTACGTC. It specifies CAIRGEQGPEQYV.

CDR3 nucleotide sequence: TGTGCCAGCAACGTATTCGGGACTAGCGGCTACGAGCAGTACGTC. Its translation is CASNVFGTSGYEQYV. The chain is built from TRBV5-4 and TRBJ2-7, with TRBD2 matching 11 bases. Germline CDR1 and CDR2: SGHNT and YYREEE (reference sequence). This CDR3 has 15 residues. V shed 6 bases, J shed 3 bases, and the junction held 8 bases outside the gene matches.

The chain uses TRBV18 and TRBJ1-2; the match to TRBD1 covers 7 bases. Trimming removed 4 bases from V and 0 bases from J; junction bases left unmatched: 5. The CDR3 loop spans 15 amino acids. Germline lookup yields CDR1 KGHSH and CDR2 LQKENI. The CDR3 DNA follows: TGTGCCAGCTCACTCGGACAGGCGGCTAACTATGGCTACACCTTC. Its protein is CASSLGQAANYGYTF.